This TCR beta chain was profiled in a study of shared clonotypes between healthy human individuals. In the source study's methods: ImmunoSEQ supplied junction-only sequences lacking quality scores, so filtering was different. Clones were sequenced by immunoSEQ multiplex PCR, and TCRdb holds only the in-frame ones, with some missing. Clonal size and the V and J genes are those of that table, whereas D and trimming came from the DNA. The sample includes fewer than 500,000 clones, roughly 79% of them seen just once. The germline gives CDR1 GTSNPN, CDR2 SVGIG (reference sequence). This CDR3 has 14 residues.

The V gene is TRBV30, the J gene TRBJ2-5; D is tentatively TRBD1 or TRBD2 (6 bases each). Near its end, the DNA agrees better with TRBJ2-7, so the J call may be wrong. Sequencing was done on a sample of PBMCs. The TCR originated in a middle-aged woman in good health. Some clones in this sample may be carry-over from other donors' samples. The CDR3 bases are TGTGCCTGGGGCCGCCGAGGGGGGCTCTACGAGCAGTACTTC. Translation: CAWGRRGGLYEQYF.